The 25 T cell receptor beta chains below were found in one sample sequenced in a study of blood T cell repertoires in COVID-19. The data were produced by immunoSEQ multiplex PCR, yet TCRdb's version contains in-frame clones alone and is incomplete. Altogether roughly 160,000 clones are present, about four fifths being singletons, with the ten largest covering around 18%. Material: PBMCs or T cells enriched from blood (not recorded which). All receptors come from a man in his fifties or sixties who had recovered from COVID-19.

The V call is TRBV7-9, the J call TRBJ1-3; D might be TRBD1 (6 bases). The CDR3 is 14 amino acids. Germline V gene data show CDR1 as SEHNR and CDR2 as FQNEAQ (reference sequence). V was clipped by 6 bases and J by 2 bases, with 11 bases between them. This CDR3 reads CASSQEGAGNTIYF. In DNA, the CDR3 is TGTGCCAGCAGTCAAGAGGGGGCTGGAAACACCATATATTTT.

This clone was observed a few times. The rearrangement uses TRBV2 and TRBJ1-1; no clear D. V gave up 1 base and J gave up 6 bases, with 15 bases separating them. The germline gives CDR1 SNHLY, CDR2 FYNNEI. This CDR3 comprises 15 residues. The CDR3 DNA reads TGTGCCAGCAGTGAAGGTAGAGGGTCCATATCTGAAGCTTTCTTT. Translated: CASSEGRGSISEAFF.

In this sample, this clone turned up a few times. For the CDR3, the DNA is TGTGCCTGGCGGAAAGGTTCGGGGGGCAATCAGCCCCAGCATTTT. Translated, it gives CAWRKGSGGNQPQHF. The V gene is TRBV30, the J gene TRBJ1-5; D is perhaps TRBD1 (5 bases). This CDR3 is built from 15 residues. Trimming took 5 bases from V and 2 from J, leaving 16 bases between them. CDR1 GTSNPN and CDR2 SVGIG come from the germline V gene (reference sequence).

The V gene is TRBV5-1, the J gene TRBJ2-6; perhaps TRBD2 as D (5 bases). V gave up 0 bases and J gave up 1 base, with 5 bases separating them. CDR3 length: 15 amino acids. CDR1 and CDR2 from the germline V gene are SGHRS and YFSETQ. CDR3 protein: CASSLAGSGANVLTF. The CDR3 nucleotides are TGCGCCAGCAGCTTGGCGGGGTCTGGGGCCAACGTCCTGACTTTC.

V is TRBV18 and J is TRBJ2-5; 9 bases are shared with TRBD2. J gave up 5 bases and V 0 bases, and 7 bases lay outside the gene matches. Germline values: CDR1 KGHSH, CDR2 LQKENI. This CDR3 contains 16 residues. The CDR3 sequence: CASSPPTGLAGETQYF. The DNA of the CDR3 is TGTGCCAGCTCACCACCGACCGGGCTAGCGGGGGAGACCCAGTACTTC.

This sequence joins TRBV5-8 and TRBJ2-5; TRBD2 aligns across 7 bases. This CDR3 has 11 amino acids. V trimming: 3 bases; J trimming: 7 bases; junction bases outside the gene matches: 0. Germline V lookup: CDR1 SGHTS, CDR2 YDEGEE. CDR3 in DNA: TGTGCCAGCAGCTGGGGGGGGACCCAGTACTTC. Translating it yields CASSWGGTQYF.

The chain uses TRBV19 and TRBJ2-1; 7 bases map to TRBD1. The CDR3 consists of 13 residues. J gave up 4 bases and V 5 bases, and 2 bases lay outside the gene matches. From germline, CDR1 is LNHDA and CDR2 SQIVND (reference sequence). The CDR3 nucleotides are TGTGCCAGTAGTGGACAGGTTTACAATGAGCAGTTCTTC. Protein: CASSGQVYNEQFF.

This chain connects TRBV19 to TRBJ1-2; a weak D match, TRBD1 (6 bases). The CDR3 runs 16 residues. V lost 5 bases, J lost 0 bases, and 16 bases lay in between. Germline V CDR1 and CDR2: LNHDA, SQIVND (reference sequence). The CDR3 region has the DNA TGTGCCAGTAGTGCACAGTCAGGGGCCACTAACTATGGCTACACCTTC. Translation gives CASSAQSGATNYGYTF. Supplemented by reference TRBV19 and TRBJ1-2, the full variable domain reads DGGITQSPKYLFRKEGQNVTLSCEQNLNHDAMYWYRQDPGQGLRLIYYSQIVNDFQKGDIAEGYSVSREKKESFPLTVTSAQKNPTAFYLCASSAQSGATNYGYTFGSGTRLTVV.

This clone appeared a few times. The CDR3 nucleotides read TGTGCCAGCAGCTACCCTGGACTAGCGTACGAGCAGTACTTC. Residues: CASSYPGLAYEQYF. This chain connects TRBV5-6 to TRBJ2-7; TRBD2 agrees at 9 bases. The J segment lost 4 bases and the V segment lost 3 bases, leaving 5 bases of the junction unmatched. This CDR3 contains 14 residues. Looked up from germline, CDR1 is SGHDT and CDR2 is YYEEEE. The full variable domain, its missing parts supplied by reference TRBV5-6 and TRBJ2-7, is DAGVTQSPTHLIKTRGQQVTLRCSPKSGHDTVSWYQQALGQGPQFIFQYYEEEERQRGNFPDRFSGHQFPNYSSELNVNALLLGDSALYLCASSYPGLAYEQYFGPGTRLTVT.

The chain carries TRBV5-4 and TRBJ1-5; D perhaps matches TRBD1 (6 bases). The CDR3 loop spans 13 amino acids. Germline loops: CDR1 SGHNT, CDR2 YYREEE (reference sequence). Deletions cut 4 bases from V and 6 bases from J, with 11 bases between. The CDR3 region is CASSIQGTQPQHF. The CDR3 coding sequence is TGTGCCAGCAGCATTCAGGGGACTCAGCCCCAGCATTTT.

The genes are TRBV7-2 and TRBJ2-3; TRBD2 might be the D (6 bases). The ends were cut back, 5 bases at V and 3 bases at J, with 18 bases in the middle. Germline V gene data show CDR1 as SGHTA and CDR2 as FQGNSA. The CDR3 covers 16 residues. CDR3 region: CASSPRGGEYTDTQYF. CDR3 nucleotides: TGTGCCAGCAGCCCCCGCGGAGGGGAGTATACAGATACGCAGTATTTT.

This clone was detected a few times. The gene calls are TRBV27 and TRBJ1-2; D remains unclear. This CDR3 region has 15 residues. V was pared by 5 bases and J by 3 bases, with 16 bases between. Germline assignment: CDR1 MNHEY and CDR2 SMNVEV (reference sequence). The CDR3, as DNA: TGTGCCAGCAGTGATACACAACTAGCCGACTATGGCTACACCTTC. Translated: CASSDTQLADYGYTF.

The V call is TRBV2, the J call TRBJ2-1; 8 bases line up with TRBD2. The germline V gene has CDR1 SNHLY and CDR2 FYNNEI. The CDR3 extends over 15 amino acids. V shed 6 bases and J 4 bases; nucleotides not matched to a gene: 8. In nucleotides, the CDR3 is TGTGCCAGCAGAGGGCTAGCGGGCCCATACAATGAGCAGTTCTTC. This codes for CASRGLAGPYNEQFF.

This clone has only a few counts. V and J are TRBV2 and TRBJ1-4; possible D gene TRBD1, 5 bases. The germline V and J ends were trimmed by 1 base and 0 bases, with 6 bases remaining between them. The CDR3 extends over 15 amino acids. Germline V gene sequence: CDR1 SNHLY, CDR2 FYNNEI. In DNA form, the CDR3 reads TGTGCCAGCAGTGAAGAGACAGCAACTAATGAAAAACTGTTTTTT. This translates into CASSEETATNEKLFF.

The chain joins TRBV11-3 to TRBJ2-2; the D gene is possibly TRBD1 (6 bases). The CDR3 spans 15 residues. CDR1 and CDR2 from the germline V gene are SGHNT and YENEEA. V shed 3 bases and J shed 2 bases, with 10 bases lying between them. CDR3 loop: CASSLPGQNTGELFF. The CDR3 DNA is TGTGCCAGCAGCTTGCCGGGACAAAACACCGGGGAGCTGTTTTTT.

This clone was detected once. The chain carries TRBV6-5 and TRBJ2-7; D is unclear. V was clipped by 5 bases and J by 6 bases, with 11 bases between them. Looked up from germline, CDR1 is MNHEY and CDR2 is SVGAGI. The CDR3 has 12 residues. The CDR3 sequence is CASSTSPGEQYF. CDR3 DNA: TGTGCCAGCAGTACCAGTCCAGGCGAGCAGTACTTC.

The chain couples TRBV3-1 (or the pseudogene TRBV3-2) to TRBJ1-2; 7 nucleotides line up with TRBD1. V was pared by 5 bases and J by 2 bases, with 5 bases of the junction left unmatched. The CDR3 runs to 14 residues. Germline-derived CDR1 and CDR2 are LGHDT and YNNKEL (reference sequence). The CDR3 sequence: CASSSQGYNYGYTF. The CDR3 DNA sequence: TGTGCCAGCAGCTCACAGGGGTACAACTATGGCTACACCTTC.

The DNA of the CDR3 is TGTGCCAGTAGCCCCTCGCGTGTAGCGGGGGTGGAGACCCAGTACTTC. It is translated as CASSPSRVAGVETQYF. The gene calls are TRBV19 and TRBJ2-5; 9 bases agree with TRBD2. Germline CDR1 LNHDA, CDR2 SQIVND (reference sequence). This CDR3 has 16 residues. Trimming at V came to 6 bases and at J to 5 bases, leaving 13 bases not matched to a gene.

The chain joins TRBV9 to TRBJ2-5; 10 bases map to TRBD1. V was clipped by 0 bases and J by 1 base; unmatched bases: 3. The germline V gene has CDR1 SGDLS and CDR2 YYNGEE. The CDR3 runs 16 residues. CDR3 coding DNA: TGTGCCAGCAGCGTAGAAGGGACAGGGGTCCAAGAGACCCAGTACTTC. Its translation is CASSVEGTGVQETQYF.

CDR3 sequence reads: CASSFYGSGANVLTF. For the CDR3, the DNA is TGTGCCAGCAGTTTTTACGGCTCTGGGGCCAACGTCCTGACTTTC. The chain links TRBV28 to TRBJ2-6; D unclear. The V and J ends lost 3 bases and 0 bases respectively, with 6 bases between them. CDR1 MDHEN and CDR2 SYDVKM come from the germline V gene. The CDR3 extends over 15 amino acids.

In its sample, this clone was seen once. The rearrangement links TRBV19 to TRBJ2-3, with D possibly being TRBD2 (5 bases). CDR3 length: 16 amino acids. V was trimmed by 2 bases and J by 3 bases, leaving 15 bases between them. Germline V CDR1 and CDR2: LNHDA, SQIVND (reference sequence). Here the CDR3 DNA reads TGTGCCAGTAGTATAACCCAGGCCCGCGGGACAGATACGCAGTATTTT. Its translation is CASSITQARGTDTQYF.

The chain recombines TRBV30 with TRBJ2-7; 8 bases map to TRBD1. CDR3 length: 13 amino acids. The V gene end was trimmed by 5 bases and the J gene end by 7 bases; junction bases not matched to a gene: 10. Looked up from germline, CDR1 is GTSNPN and CDR2 is SVGIG (reference sequence). The CDR3: CAWGRQGPWEQYF. The CDR3 bases are TGTGCCTGGGGACGACAGGGGCCGTGGGAGCAGTACTTC.

J is TRBJ2-5 and V is TRBV11-2; D is uncertain. Trimming shortened V by 5 bases and J by 0 bases, and 7 bases separated the two germline ends. CDR3 length: 13 amino acids. Germline V CDR1 and CDR2: SGHAT, FQNNGV. This chain's CDR3 is CASSPQYQETQYF. CDR3 DNA: TGTGCCAGCAGCCCTCAGTACCAAGAGACCCAGTACTTC.

This clone has more than one count but fewer than ten. The chain combines TRBV7-2 with TRBJ2-7; the match to TRBD2 covers 11 bases. CDR1 is SGHTA, CDR2 FQGNSA, per germline. This CDR3 is built from 15 residues. Trimming cost V 4 bases and J 7 bases; bases outside gene matches: 9. CDR3 residues: CASSSGLAGLEEQYF. The CDR3 DNA sequence: TGTGCCAGCAGCTCCGGACTAGCGGGCCTTGAAGAGCAGTACTTC. The variable domain in full, completed from reference TRBV7-2 and TRBJ2-7, reads GAGVSQSPSNKVTEKGKDVELRCDPISGHTALYWYRQSLGQGLEFLIYFQGNSAPDKSGLPSDRFSAERTGGSVSTLTIQRTQQEDSAVYLCASSSGLAGLEEQYFGPGTRLTVT.

The rearrangement links TRBV28 to TRBJ1-3; no clear D gene. This CDR3 comprises 15 residues. Trimming stripped 2 bases from V and 0 bases from J, with 8 bases between. Germline CDR1 MDHEN, CDR2 SYDVKM. The CDR3 region has the DNA TGTGCCAGCAGTTTAGTACAGAACTCTGGAAACACCATATATTTT. It specifies CASSLVQNSGNTIYF. The full variable domain, in which reference TRBV28 and TRBJ1-3 provide the parts outside the CDR3, is DVKVTQSSRYLVKRTGEKVFLECVQDMDHENMFWYRQDPGLGLRLIYFSYDVKMKEKGDIPEGYSVSREKKERFSLILESASTNQTSMYLCASSLVQNSGNTIYFGEGSWLTVV.